The clone carrying this TCR beta chain was recorded at least ten times. Hyperthyroidism is called stable when no ophthalmopathy develops within 18 months of follow-up. Someone took the PBMCs out of around 10 ml of fresh peripheral blood. Trimming took 1 base from V and 2 from J, leaving 15 bases between them. Germline V lookup: CDR1 SGHVS, CDR2 FQNEAQ. The CDR3 is 17 residues long. For repertoire sequencing, the TCR beta CDR3 regions were amplified from RNA transcripts. First-round RT-PCR with HTBI primers preceded a second-round multiplex PCR. TCRdb re-called the multiplex PCR reads through MiXCR, storing one row per CDR3 protein. The data show roughly 610,000 distinct CDR3 sequences, 22% seen once. These data originate in a study of Graves' ophthalmopathy and Graves' hyperthyroidism.

This chain links TRBV7-8 with TRBJ1-5; D gene uncertain. The sequenced sample was peripheral blood. The TCR comes from a woman between 18 and 30 years old with stable Graves' hyperthyroidism. Some clones in this sample may be carry-over from other donors' samples. The CDR3 spells CASSLVGVGLGNQPQHF. Here the CDR3 DNA reads TGTGCCAGCAGCTTAGTCGGGGTAGGGCTGGGCAATCAGCCCCAGCATTTT.